These T cell receptor beta chains were read from a single sample in a study of cytomegalovirus exposure and HLA in healthy donors. Sequencing was performed with immunoSEQ multiplex PCR; in TCRdb, only in-frame clones are kept and a portion is missing. Of 98,000 or so clones in the sample, over 60% were seen once. The source material was PBMCs. The receptors stem from a man aged 55-75 years in good health and CMV-seropositive. CDR3s include the opening cysteine and the closing phenylalanine or tryptophan. A D gene is named only where the DNA matches it firmly. Expanded clones are given a class, and other clones once, few, many or no size at all.

TRBJ2-1	NA	TRBD1	TRBV5-4	TGTGCCAGCAGCGGGGCCGGGACAGGGGATGAATCCTACAATGAGCAGTTCTTC	CASSGAGTGDESYNEQFF
TRBJ1-1	NA	NA	TRBV18	TGTGCCAGCTCGTCCAAGGACAGAAAGAACACTGAAGCTTTCTTT	CASSSKDRKNTEAFF
TRBJ1-1	NA	TRBD1	TRBV6-5	TGTGCCAGCAGATCCGGGACAGGGGGGAACACTGAAGCTTTCTTT	CASRSGTGGNTEAFF
TRBJ1-2	NA	NA	TRBV19	TGTGCCAGTAGCGCTACCGGGACAAACTATGGCTACACCTTC	CASSATGTNYGYTF
TRBJ1-5	once	NA	TRBV27	TGTGCCAGCAGTTTGAGGCAGGGTTTGCAGCCCCAGCATTTT	CASSLRQGLQPQHF
TRBJ2-7	NA	NA	TRBV19	TGTGCCAGTTCCCCCCAACAGCCCTACGAGCAGTACTTC	CASSPQQPYEQYF
TRBJ1-1	few	NA	TRBV5-4	TGTGCCAGCAGGTCCCCTGGAGGGGTGGAAGCTTTCTTT	CASRSPGGVEAFF
TRBJ2-1	NA	TRBD2	TRBV5-4	TGTGCCAGCAGCTTTCGCGGGAGCTCCTACAATGAGCAGTTCTTC	CASSFRGSSYNEQFF
TRBJ2-1	NA	TRBD2	TRBV6-1	TGTGCCAGCAGTCTAGCGGGGGGGGTAGGAAATGAGCAGTTCTTC	CASSLAGGVGNEQFF
TRBJ1-2	NA	NA	TRBV11-2	TGTGCCAGCAGCTTAGGGTGGACAGCTAACTATGGCTACACCTTC	CASSLGWTANYGYTF
TRBJ1-2	NA	TRBD1	TRBV30	TGTGCCTGGAGTGTACAGGGGGCTGGCTACACCTTC	CAWSVQGAGYTF
TRBJ2-7	NA	NA	TRBV15	TGTGCCACCAGCAGGGACACCTCCTACGAGCAGTACTTC	CATSRDTSYEQYF
TRBJ2-7	NA	NA	TRBV6-5	TGTGCCAGCCGGGGTTCGGGCGGTCCCTACGAGCAGTACTTC	CASRGSGGPYEQYF
TRBJ1-2	NA	NA	TRBV28	TGTGCCAGCGGGCCCTATGGCTACACCTTC	CASGPYGYTF
TRBJ2-1	few	TRBD2	TRBV11-2	TGTGCCAGCAGCCCAGAGACCGGGACTAGGTACAATGAGCAGTTCTTC	CASSPETGTRYNEQFF
TRBJ2-1	NA	TRBD2	TRBV14	TGTGCCAGCAGCACGAGCGGGGGGTCGTATTTCTTC	CASSTSGGSYFF
TRBJ1-2	NA	NA	TRBV6-6	TGTGCCAGCAGCTCTGCCGGGGAGCGCTATGGCTACACCTTC	CASSSAGERYGYTF
TRBJ2-6	once	NA	TRBV6-4	TGTGCCAGCAATGAGGGCCCTGGGGCCAACGTCCTGACTTTC	CASNEGPGANVLTF
TRBJ2-7	few	TRBD2	TRBV28	TGTGCCAGCGGATGGAGAGCGGGGGGTCTAGGAGAGCAGTACTTC	CASGWRAGGLGEQYF
TRBJ1-2	once	NA	TRBV28	TGTGCCAGCAGTCTCGCCCTCGCTTGGGCGAATGGCTACACCTTC	CASSLALAWANGYTF
TRBJ1-4	NA	NA	TRBV5-1	TGCGCCAGCAGCCCCGACAGCCCTAATGAAAAACTGTTTTTT	CASSPDSPNEKLFF
TRBJ1-5	NA	NA	TRBV7-9	TGTGCCAGCAGCACAAGTCAGGGCCGGCAGCCCCAGCATTTT	CASSTSQGRQPQHF
TRBJ2-7	NA	TRBD1	TRBV5-1	TGCGCCAGCAGCTTTCCACCAGGTACAGGGGGCTTGTACGAGCAGTACTTC	CASSFPPGTGGLYEQYF
TRBJ2-7	NA	NA	TRBV12-5	TGTGCTAGTGGTTTGGTTCGCGGTGGCTCCTACGAGCAGTACTTC	CASGLVRGGSYEQYF
TRBJ2-3	NA	NA	TRBV2	TGTGCCAGCAGTGATCCCCCCCAGGATTCCACAGATACGCAGTATTTT	CASSDPPQDSTDTQYF
TRBJ2-3	few	TRBD2	TRBV7-3	TGTGCCAGCAGCCCTCGGACTAGCGGGGGGGCAGATACGCAGTATTTT	CASSPRTSGGADTQYF
TRBJ2-3	few	TRBD2	TRBV15	TGTGCCACCAGCATGACTAGCGCCCCCGTTGCTAGCACAGATACGCAGTATTTT	CATSMTSAPVASTDTQYF
TRBJ2-6	NA	TRBD1	TRBV5-1	TGCGCCAGCAGCTTGGTCCCCCCCGGGACAGGGGACACTGGGGCCAACGTCCTGACTTTC	CASSLVPPGTGDTGANVLTF
TRBJ2-7	NA	NA	TRBV4-1	TGCGCCAGCAGCCAAGAGTGGGGTAGACAGACCGATCCCTACGAGCAGTACTTC	CASSQEWGRQTDPYEQYF
TRBJ1-5	NA	TRBD1	TRBV4-1	TGCGCCAGCAGCCATCCGGGACAGCCTAATCAGCCCCAGCATTTT	CASSHPGQPNQPQHF
TRBJ2-3	once	NA	TRBV9	TGTGCCAGCAGCCTCAATCGGGGACTGTATACAGATACGCAGTATTTT	CASSLNRGLYTDTQYF
TRBJ1-2	NA	NA	TRBV29-1	TGCAGCGTTGGGGCAGGGGTCGACTATGGCTACACCTTC	CSVGAGVDYGYTF
TRBJ2-1	NA	TRBD1	TRBV10-3	TGTGCCATCAGTGACCCGACAGGGGGGGCCTACAATGAGCAGTTCTTC	CAISDPTGGAYNEQFF
TRBJ2-5	NA	TRBD2	TRBV28	TGTGCCAGCACTTCCCCCAGGACTAGCGGGGGACGTGGGACCCAGTACTTC	CASTSPRTSGGRGTQYF
TRBJ1-6	NA	TRBD1	TRBV6-6	TGTGCCAGCAGCCCGGACAGGCGGGATTCACCCCTCCACTTT	CASSPDRRDSPLHF
TRBJ1-2	few	NA	TRBV5-6	TGTGCCAGCAGCACCCCGGGACTCTGGATTGTAGGCTACACCTTC	CASSTPGLWIVGYTF
TRBJ2-3	NA	NA	TRBV6-4	TGTGCCAGCAGCGTTACAGCGGGTGGCACAGATACGCAGTATTTT	CASSVTAGGTDTQYF
TRBJ2-1	NA	NA	TRBV28	TGTGCCAGCAGTGAGCCAAGGGGATACAATGAGCAGTTCTTC	CASSEPRGYNEQFF
TRBJ1-6	NA	TRBD1	TRBV5-4	TGTGCCAGCAGCTCTGACAGGGCCGGGAATAATTCACCCCTCCACTTT	CASSSDRAGNNSPLHF
TRBJ2-1	NA	TRBD1	TRBV12-5	TGTGCTAGTGGTGGACAGGGCTTTAATGAGCAGTTCTTC	CASGGQGFNEQFF
TRBJ1-5	NA	NA	TRBV5-1	TGCGCCAGCAGCCCGGGACAAACTAGCAATCAGCCCCAGCATTTT	CASSPGQTSNQPQHF
TRBJ2-3	NA	TRBD1	TRBV29-1	TGCAGCGCGGGGGGGACAGGGGGGTTTACAGATACGCAGTATTTT	CSAGGTGGFTDTQYF
TRBJ1-3	NA	TRBD1	TRBV7-8	TGTGCCAGCAGCCCTACAGGGGGCGGAAACACCATATATTTT	CASSPTGGGNTIYF
TRBJ2-7	NA	TRBD1	TRBV6-5	TGTGCCAGCAGCAGAGAAATTGGGACAGACTACGAGCAGTACTTC	CASSREIGTDYEQYF
TRBJ1-2	NA	TRBD1	TRBV18	TGTGCCAGCTCACCGGGAACAGGGGGCGCGTCTGGCTACACCTTC	CASSPGTGGASGYTF
TRBJ2-5	NA	NA	TRBV4-2	TGTGCCAGCAGCCAAGATGGGGCCCAAGAGACCCAGTACTTC	CASSQDGAQETQYF
TRBJ2-3	many	NA	TRBV9	TGTGCCAGCAGCATCAGACTCACAGATACGCAGTATTTT	CASSIRLTDTQYF
TRBJ2-7	NA	TRBD2	TRBV6-5	TGTGCCAGCAGTTACTCGAACCAGCGGGGGTTTGACGAGCAGTACTTC	CASSYSNQRGFDEQYF
TRBJ2-3	NA	NA	TRBV5-6	TGTGCCAGCAGCTCGGAACAGGGGGGGGGTACGCAGTATTTT	CASSSEQGGGTQYF
TRBJ1-1	NA	NA	TRBV7-8	TGTGCCAGCAGCTTTGGCCCTAACACTGAAGCTTTCTTT	CASSFGPNTEAFF
TRBJ2-7	NA	TRBD1	TRBV6-5	TGTGCCAGCAGACAGGGGGACAGTGAATCTTCAGAGCAGTACTTC	CASRQGDSESSEQYF
TRBJ2-1	few	NA	TRBV4-3	TGCGCCAGCAGCCAAGATGGGGGGAGCGGAAATGAGCAGTTCTTC	CASSQDGGSGNEQFF